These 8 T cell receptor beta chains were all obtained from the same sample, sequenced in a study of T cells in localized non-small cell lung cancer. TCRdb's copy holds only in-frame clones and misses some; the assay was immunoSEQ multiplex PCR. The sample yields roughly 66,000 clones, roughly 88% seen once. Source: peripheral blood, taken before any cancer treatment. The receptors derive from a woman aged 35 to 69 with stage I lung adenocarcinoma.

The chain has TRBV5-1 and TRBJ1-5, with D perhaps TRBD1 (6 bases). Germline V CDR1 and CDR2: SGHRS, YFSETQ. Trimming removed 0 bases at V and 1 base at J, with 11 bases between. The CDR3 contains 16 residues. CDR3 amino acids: CASSLAPQGSNQPQHF. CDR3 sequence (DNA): TGCGCCAGCAGCTTGGCCCCCCAGGGGAGCAATCAGCCCCAGCATTTT.

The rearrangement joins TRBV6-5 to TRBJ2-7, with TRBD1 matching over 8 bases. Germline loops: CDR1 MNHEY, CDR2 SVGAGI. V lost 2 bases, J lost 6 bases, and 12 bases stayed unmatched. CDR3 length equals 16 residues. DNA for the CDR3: TGTGCCAGCAGTTACGTTCCAGGGGGCGGAGTGTCCGAGCAGTACTTC. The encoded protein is CASSYVPGGGVSEQYF.

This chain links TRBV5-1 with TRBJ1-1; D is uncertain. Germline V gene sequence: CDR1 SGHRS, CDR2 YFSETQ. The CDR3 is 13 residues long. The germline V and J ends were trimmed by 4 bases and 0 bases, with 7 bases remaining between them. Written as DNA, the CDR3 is TGCGCCAGCAGCGGGGTCATGAACACTGAAGCTTTCTTT. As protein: CASSGVMNTEAFF.

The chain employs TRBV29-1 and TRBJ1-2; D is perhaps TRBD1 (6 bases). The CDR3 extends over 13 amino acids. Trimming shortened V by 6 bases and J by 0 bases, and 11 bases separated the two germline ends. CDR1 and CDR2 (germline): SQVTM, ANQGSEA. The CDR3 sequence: CSVGTSTNYGYTF. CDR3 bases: TGCAGCGTAGGGACATCAACTAACTATGGCTACACCTTC.

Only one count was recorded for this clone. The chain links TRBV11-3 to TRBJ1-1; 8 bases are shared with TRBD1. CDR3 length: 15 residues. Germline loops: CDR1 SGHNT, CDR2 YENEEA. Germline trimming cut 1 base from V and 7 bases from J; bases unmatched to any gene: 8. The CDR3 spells CASSLGQGAGYEAFF. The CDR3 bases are TGTGCCAGCAGCTTAGGCCAGGGGGCCGGTTATGAAGCTTTCTTT.

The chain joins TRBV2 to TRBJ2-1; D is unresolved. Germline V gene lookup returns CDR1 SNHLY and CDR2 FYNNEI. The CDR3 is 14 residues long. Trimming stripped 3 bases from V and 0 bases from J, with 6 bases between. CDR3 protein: CASSEASSYNEQFF. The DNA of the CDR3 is TGTGCCAGCAGTGAGGCGAGCTCCTACAATGAGCAGTTCTTC. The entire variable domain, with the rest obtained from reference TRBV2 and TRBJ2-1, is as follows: EPEVTQTPSHQVTQMGQEVILRCVPISNHLYFYWYRQILGQKVEFLVSFYNNEISEKSEIFDDQFSVERPDGSNFTLKIRSTKLEDSAMYFCASSEASSYNEQFFGPGTRLTVL.

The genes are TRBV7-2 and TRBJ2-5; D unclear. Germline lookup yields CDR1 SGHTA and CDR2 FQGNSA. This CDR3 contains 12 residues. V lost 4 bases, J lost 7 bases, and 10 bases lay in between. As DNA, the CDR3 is TGTGCCAGCAGCTCCGACACGGGGACCCAGTACTTC. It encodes CASSSDTGTQYF.

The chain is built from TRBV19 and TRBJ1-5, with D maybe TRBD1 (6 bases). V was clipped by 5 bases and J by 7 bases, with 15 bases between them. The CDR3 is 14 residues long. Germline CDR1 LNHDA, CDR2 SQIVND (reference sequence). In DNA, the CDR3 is TGTGCCAGTAGTGCCACTCCCGGGACACAGCCCCAGCATTTT. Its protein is CASSATPGTQPQHF.